This note documents a single T cell receptor (beta chain) sequence. The data stem from a study of cytomegalovirus exposure and HLA in healthy donors. About the research overall: Among the 398 genotyped donors, 65% to 85% were placed in the Caucasian-associated ancestry cluster.

PCR primers comprised 60 Vbeta and 13 Jbeta primers. The protocol was immunoSEQ multiplex PCR, while the TCRdb copy is restricted to in-frame clones and leaves out a portion. The profile covers approximately 93,000 clones, with around three quarters appearing a single time and 2.5% to 3.5% taken by the ten largest. V was cut by 3 bases and J by 4 bases, with 13 bases left in between. CDR3 size: 14 residues. CDR1 is SGDLS, CDR2 YYNGEE, per germline. Source material: PBMCs. The V call is TRBV9, the J call TRBJ1-2; weak D call: TRBD1 (6 bases). The TCR was taken from a male donor in good health and CMV-seropositive. The CDR3 nucleotides are TGTGCCAGCAGCGAGGGGGGGGCCAGCTATGGCTACACCTTC. This encodes CASSEGGASYGYTF.